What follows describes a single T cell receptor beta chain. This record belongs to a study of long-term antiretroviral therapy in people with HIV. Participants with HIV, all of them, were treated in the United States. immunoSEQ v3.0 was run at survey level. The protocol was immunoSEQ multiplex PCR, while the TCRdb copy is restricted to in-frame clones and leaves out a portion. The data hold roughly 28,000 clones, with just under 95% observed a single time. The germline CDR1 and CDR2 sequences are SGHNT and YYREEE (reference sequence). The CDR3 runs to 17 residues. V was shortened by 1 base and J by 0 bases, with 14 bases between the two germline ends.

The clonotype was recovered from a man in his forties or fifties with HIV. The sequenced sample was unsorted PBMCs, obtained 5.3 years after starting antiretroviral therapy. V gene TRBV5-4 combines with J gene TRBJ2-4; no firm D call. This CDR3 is CASSLRSTVLAKNIQYF. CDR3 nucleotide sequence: TGTGCCAGCAGCTTGAGGTCTACTGTTTTAGCCAAAAACATTCAGTACTTC.